The T cell receptor beta chain under discussion was sequenced for a study of blood T cell repertoires in COVID-19. Clones were sequenced by immunoSEQ multiplex PCR, and TCRdb holds only the in-frame ones, with some missing. The data show 350,000 to 450,000 clones, with about 88% seen just once and about 1.5% held by the top ten. Participant ages covered about 18 to 95 years across about two dozen US areas. Participants' reported clinical history set cohort assignment. Sequencing used PBMCs or T cells enriched from blood (not recorded which). The TCR comes from a woman under 30 who had been exposed to COVID-19.

The CDR3 nucleotides are TGCAGTGCTGGGACAGTTCAGCCCCAGCATTTT. This sequence encodes CSAGTVQPQHF. The V gene is TRBV20-1, the J gene TRBJ1-5, with 7 nucleotides matching TRBD1. CDR3 length: 11 residues. CDR1 is DFQATT and CDR2 is SNEGSKA in the germline V gene (reference sequence). The junction had 1 base not matched to a gene; V was cut back by 5 bases and J by 6 bases.